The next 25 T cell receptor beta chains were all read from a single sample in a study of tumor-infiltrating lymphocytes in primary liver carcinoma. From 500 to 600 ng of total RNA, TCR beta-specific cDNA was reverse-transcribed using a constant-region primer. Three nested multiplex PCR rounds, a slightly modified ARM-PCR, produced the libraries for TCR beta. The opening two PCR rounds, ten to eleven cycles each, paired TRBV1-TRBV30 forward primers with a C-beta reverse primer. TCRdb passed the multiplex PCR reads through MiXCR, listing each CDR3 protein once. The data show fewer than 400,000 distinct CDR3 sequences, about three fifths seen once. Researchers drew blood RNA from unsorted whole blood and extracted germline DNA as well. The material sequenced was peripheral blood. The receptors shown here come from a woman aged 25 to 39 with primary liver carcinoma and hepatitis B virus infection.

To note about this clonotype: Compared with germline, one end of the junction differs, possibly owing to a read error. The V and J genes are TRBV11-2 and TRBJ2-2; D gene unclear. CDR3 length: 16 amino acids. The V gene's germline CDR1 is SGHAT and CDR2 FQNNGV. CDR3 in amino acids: CGSSPDPQSNTGELFF. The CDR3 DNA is TGTGGCAGCAGCCCTGATCCCCAATCGAATACCGGGGAGCTGTTTTTT.

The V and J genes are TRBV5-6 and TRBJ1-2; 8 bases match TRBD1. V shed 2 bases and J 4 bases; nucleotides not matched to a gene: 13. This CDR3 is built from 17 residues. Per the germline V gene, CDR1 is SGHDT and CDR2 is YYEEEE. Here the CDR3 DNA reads TGTGCCAGCAGCTTAGTATATTCGGACAGGGCCCCCTATGGCTACACCTTC. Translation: CASSLVYSDRAPYGYTF.

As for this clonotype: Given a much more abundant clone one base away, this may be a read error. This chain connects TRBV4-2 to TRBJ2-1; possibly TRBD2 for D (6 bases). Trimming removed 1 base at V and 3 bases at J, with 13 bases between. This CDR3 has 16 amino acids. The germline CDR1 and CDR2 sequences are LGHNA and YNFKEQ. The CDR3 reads CASSQGGGTVYNEQFF. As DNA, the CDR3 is TGTGCCAGCAGCCAAGGGGGCGGGACCGTCTACAATGAGCAGTTCTTC.

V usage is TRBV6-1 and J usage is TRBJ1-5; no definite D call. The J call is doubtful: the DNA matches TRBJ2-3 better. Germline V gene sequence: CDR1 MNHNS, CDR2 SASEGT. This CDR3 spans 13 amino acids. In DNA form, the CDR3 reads TGTGCCAGCAGTGAAAGTTTACTTCAGCCCCAGTATTTT. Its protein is CASSESLLQPQYF.

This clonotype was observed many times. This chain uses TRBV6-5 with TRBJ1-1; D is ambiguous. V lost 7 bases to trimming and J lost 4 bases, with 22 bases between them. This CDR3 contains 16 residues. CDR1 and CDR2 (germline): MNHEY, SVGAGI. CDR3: CASTPLPSPWGTEAFF. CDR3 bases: TGTGCCAGCACACCGCTACCGTCCCCCTGGGGCACTGAAGCTTTCTTT.

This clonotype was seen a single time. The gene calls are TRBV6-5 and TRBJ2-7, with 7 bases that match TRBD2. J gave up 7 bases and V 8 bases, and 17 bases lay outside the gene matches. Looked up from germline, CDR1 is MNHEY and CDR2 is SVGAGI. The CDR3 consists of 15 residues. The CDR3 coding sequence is TGTGCCAGCGGTCCGCGTAGACTGGCGGGAGAAGAGCAGTACTTC. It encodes CASGPRRLAGEEQYF.

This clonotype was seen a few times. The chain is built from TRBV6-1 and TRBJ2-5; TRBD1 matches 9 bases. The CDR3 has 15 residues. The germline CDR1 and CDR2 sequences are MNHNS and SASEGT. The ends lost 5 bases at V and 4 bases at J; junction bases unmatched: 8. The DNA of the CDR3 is TGTGCCAGCAGTCCAGCAAACAGGGGGCGAGAGACCCAGTACTTC. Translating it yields CASSPANRGRETQYF.

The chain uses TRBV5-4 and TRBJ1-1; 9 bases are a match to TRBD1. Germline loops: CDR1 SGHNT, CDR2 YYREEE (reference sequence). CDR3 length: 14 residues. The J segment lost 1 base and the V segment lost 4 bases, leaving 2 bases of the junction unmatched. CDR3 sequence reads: CASSGTGRNTEAFF. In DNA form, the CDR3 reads TGTGCCAGCAGCGGGACAGGGAGGAACACTGAAGCTTTCTTT.

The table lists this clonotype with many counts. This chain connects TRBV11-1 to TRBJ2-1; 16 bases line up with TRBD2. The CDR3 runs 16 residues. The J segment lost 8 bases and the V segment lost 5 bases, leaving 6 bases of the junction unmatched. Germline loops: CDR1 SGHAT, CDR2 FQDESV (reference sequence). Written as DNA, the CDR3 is TGTGCCAGCAGCCCGGGGACTAGCGGGAGGGTGGATGAGCAGTTCTTC. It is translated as CASSPGTSGRVDEQFF. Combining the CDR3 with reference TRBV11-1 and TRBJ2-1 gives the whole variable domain EAEVAQSPRYKITEKSQAVAFWCDPISGHATLYWYRQILGQGPELLVQFQDESVVDDSQLPKDRFSAERLKGVDSTLKIQPAELGDSAMYLCASSPGTSGRVDEQFFGPGTRLTVL.

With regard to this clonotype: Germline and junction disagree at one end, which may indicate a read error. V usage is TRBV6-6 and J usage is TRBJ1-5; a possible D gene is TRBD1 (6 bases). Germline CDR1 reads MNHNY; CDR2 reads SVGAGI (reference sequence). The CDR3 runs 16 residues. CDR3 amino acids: CASSYSGGYSNKPQHF. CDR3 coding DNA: TGTGCCAGCAGTTACTCAGGGGGATATAGCAATAAGCCCCAGCATTTT.

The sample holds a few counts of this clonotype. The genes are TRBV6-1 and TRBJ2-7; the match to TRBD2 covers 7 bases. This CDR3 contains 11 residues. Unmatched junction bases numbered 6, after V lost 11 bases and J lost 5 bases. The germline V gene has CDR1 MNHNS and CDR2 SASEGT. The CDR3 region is CAWGGVDEQYF. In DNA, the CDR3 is TGTGCCTGGGGGGGGGTTGACGAGCAGTACTTC.

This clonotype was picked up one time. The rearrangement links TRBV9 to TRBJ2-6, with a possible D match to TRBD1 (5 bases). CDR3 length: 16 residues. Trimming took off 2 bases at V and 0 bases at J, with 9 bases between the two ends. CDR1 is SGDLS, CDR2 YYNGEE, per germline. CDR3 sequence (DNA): TGTGCCAGCAGCGTCGACAGTAGCTCTGGGGCCAACGTCCTGACTTTC. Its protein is CASSVDSSSGANVLTF.

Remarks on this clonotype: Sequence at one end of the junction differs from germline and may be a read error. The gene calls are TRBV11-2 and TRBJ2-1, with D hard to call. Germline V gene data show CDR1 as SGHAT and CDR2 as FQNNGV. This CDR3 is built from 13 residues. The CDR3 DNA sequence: TGTGCCATCAGCTTAGACCCCCTCAATGTGCAGTTCTTC. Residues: CAISLDPLNVQFF.

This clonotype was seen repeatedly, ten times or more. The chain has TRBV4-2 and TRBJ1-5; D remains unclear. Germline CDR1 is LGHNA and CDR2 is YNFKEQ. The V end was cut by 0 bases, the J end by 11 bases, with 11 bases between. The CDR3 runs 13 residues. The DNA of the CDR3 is TGTGCCAGCAGCCAAGATCCCGAAGGGACCCAGCATTTT. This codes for CASSQDPEGTQHF.

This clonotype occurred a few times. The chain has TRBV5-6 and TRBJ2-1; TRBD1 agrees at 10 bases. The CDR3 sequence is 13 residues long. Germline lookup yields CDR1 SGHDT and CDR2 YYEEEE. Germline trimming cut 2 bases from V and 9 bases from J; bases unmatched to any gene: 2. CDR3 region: CASSLRTGGEQFF. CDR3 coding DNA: TGTGCCAGCAGCTTACGGACAGGGGGTGAGCAGTTCTTC.

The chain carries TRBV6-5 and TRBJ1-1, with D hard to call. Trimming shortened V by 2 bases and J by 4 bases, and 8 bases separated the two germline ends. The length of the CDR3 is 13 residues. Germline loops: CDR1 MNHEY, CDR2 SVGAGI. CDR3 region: CASSYRVGTEAFF. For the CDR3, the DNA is TGTGCCAGCAGTTACCGGGTCGGCACTGAAGCTTTCTTT.

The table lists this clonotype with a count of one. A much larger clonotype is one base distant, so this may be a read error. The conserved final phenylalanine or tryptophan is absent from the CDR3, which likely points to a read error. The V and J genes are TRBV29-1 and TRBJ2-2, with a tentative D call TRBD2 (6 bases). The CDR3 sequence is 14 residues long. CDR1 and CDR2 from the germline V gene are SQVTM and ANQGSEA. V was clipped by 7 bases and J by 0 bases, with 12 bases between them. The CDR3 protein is CSARTTTNTGELFL. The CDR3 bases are TGCAGCGCCAGGACTACCACGAACACCGGGGAGCTGTTTCTT.

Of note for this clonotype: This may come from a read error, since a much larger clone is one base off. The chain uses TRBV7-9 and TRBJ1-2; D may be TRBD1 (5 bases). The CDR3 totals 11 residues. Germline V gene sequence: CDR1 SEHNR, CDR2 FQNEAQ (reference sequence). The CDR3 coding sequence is TGTGACAGCAGCTTGCAGGGTGGCTACACCTTC. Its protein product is CDSSLQGGYTF. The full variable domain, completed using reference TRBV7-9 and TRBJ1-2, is DTGVSQNPRHKITKRGQNVTFRCDPISEHNRLYWYRQTLGQGPEFLTYFQNEAQLEKSRLLSDRFSAERPKGSFSTLEIQRTEQGDSAMYLCDSSLQGGYTFGSGTRLTVV.

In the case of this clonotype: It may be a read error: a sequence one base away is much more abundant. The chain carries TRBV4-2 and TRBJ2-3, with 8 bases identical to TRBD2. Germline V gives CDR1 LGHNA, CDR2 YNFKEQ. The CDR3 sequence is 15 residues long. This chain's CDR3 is CASSRTSRSTDMQYF. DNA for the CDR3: TGTGCCAGCAGCCGGACTAGCAGAAGCACAGATATGCAGTATTTT.

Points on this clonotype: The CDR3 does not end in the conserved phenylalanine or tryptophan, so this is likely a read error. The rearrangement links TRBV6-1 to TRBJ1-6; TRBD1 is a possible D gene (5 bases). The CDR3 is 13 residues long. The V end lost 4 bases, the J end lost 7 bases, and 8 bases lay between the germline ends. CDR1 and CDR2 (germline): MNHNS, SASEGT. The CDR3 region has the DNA TGTGCCAGCAGTGGGGGCGTCAATTCACCCCTCCACTAT. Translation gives CASSGGVNSPLHY.

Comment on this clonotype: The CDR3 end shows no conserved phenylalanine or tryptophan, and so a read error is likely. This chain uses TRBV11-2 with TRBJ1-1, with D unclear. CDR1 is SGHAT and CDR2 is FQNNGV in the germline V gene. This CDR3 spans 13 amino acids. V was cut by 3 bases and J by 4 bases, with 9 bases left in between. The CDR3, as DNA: TGTGCCAGCAGCTTGGGGAAGGGCACTGAAGCTTTCCTT. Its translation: CASSLGKGTEAFL.

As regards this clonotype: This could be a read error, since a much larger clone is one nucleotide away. The CDR3 nucleotides read TGTGCCATCAGGATAAGAGGGGGTGGTCAGCCCCAGCATTTT. Its translation is CAIRIRGGGQPQHF. The gene calls are TRBV6-5 and TRBJ1-5; tentatively, D is TRBD1 (6 bases). In germline, CDR1 is MNHEY, CDR2 SVGAGI. This CDR3 has 14 amino acids. Trimming pared 10 bases from V and 6 bases from J, leaving 19 bases between.

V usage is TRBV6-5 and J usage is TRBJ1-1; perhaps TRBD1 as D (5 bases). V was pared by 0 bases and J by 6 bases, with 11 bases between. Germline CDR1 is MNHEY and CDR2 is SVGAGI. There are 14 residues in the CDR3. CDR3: CASSYSISGAEAFF. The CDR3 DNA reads TGTGCCAGCAGTTACTCTATTTCGGGGGCTGAAGCTTTCTTT.

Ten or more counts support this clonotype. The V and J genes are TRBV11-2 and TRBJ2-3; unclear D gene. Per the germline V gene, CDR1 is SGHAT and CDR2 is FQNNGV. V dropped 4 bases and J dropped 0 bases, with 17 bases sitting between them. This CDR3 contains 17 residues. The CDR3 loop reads CASSSAPRRMSTDTQYF. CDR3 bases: TGTGCCAGCAGCTCAGCCCCCCGACGGATGAGCACAGATACGCAGTATTTT. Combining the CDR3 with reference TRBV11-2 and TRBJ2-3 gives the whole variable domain EAGVAQSPRYKIIEKRQSVAFWCNPISGHATLYWYQQILGQGPKLLIQFQNNGVVDDSQLPKDRFSAERLKGVDSTLKIQPAKLEDSAVYLCASSSAPRRMSTDTQYFGPGTRLTVL.

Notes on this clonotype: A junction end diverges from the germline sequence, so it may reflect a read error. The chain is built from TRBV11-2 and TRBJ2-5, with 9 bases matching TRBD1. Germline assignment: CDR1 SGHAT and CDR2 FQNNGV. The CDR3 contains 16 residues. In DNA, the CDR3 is TGTGCCAGCAACTTCCCGCACAGGGGGCGGCAAGAGACCAAGTACTTC. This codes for CASNFPHRGRQETKYF.